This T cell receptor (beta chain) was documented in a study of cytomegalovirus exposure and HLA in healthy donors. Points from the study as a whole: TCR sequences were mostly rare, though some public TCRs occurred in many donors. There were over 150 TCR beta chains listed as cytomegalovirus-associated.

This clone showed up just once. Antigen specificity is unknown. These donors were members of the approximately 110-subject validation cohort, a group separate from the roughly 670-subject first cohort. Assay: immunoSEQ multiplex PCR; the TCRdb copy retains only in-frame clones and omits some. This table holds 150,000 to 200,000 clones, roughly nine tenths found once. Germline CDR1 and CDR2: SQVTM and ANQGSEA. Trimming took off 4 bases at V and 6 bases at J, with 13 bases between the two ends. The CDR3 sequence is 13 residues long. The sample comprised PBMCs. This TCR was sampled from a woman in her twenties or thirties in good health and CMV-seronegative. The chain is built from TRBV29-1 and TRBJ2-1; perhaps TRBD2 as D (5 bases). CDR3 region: CSVVGPRVNEQFF. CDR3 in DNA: TGCAGCGTTGTTGGGCCGCGGGTCAATGAGCAGTTCTTC.